These 21 T cell receptor beta chains were sequenced from one sample in a study of blood T cell repertoires in COVID-19. The repertoire was sequenced with immunoSEQ multiplex PCR; TCRdb's copy has only in-frame clones and lacks some. The sample consists of 130,000 or so clones, approximately 84% of them appearing once. Material for sequencing was peripheral blood. All receptors derive from a man aged 60 to 75 with acute or convalescent COVID-19.

This clone was found once. The chain is built from TRBV9 and TRBJ2-5, with TRBD2 as a possible D gene (6 bases). The CDR3 has 17 residues. V was clipped by 0 bases and J by 4 bases, with 19 bases between them. Germline V CDR1 and CDR2: SGDLS, YYNGEE. The CDR3 region is CASSVGGGAGRGETQYF. In nucleotides, the CDR3 is TGTGCCAGCAGCGTAGGGGGCGGGGCGGGGCGAGGAGAGACCCAGTACTTC.

The rearrangement links TRBV7-9 to TRBJ1-3, with 11 bases matching TRBD1. The junction had 2 bases not matched to a gene; V was cut back by 3 bases and J by 4 bases. This CDR3 has 15 amino acids. Germline assignment: CDR1 SEHNR and CDR2 FQNEAQ (reference sequence). The CDR3 DNA reads TGTGCCAGCAGCTTGGGACAGGGGGAAGGAAACACCATATATTTT. It is translated as CASSLGQGEGNTIYF.

The CDR3 DNA is TGTGCCAGTAGTACATGGACAGGGTCTGGAAACACCATATATTTT. Translation gives CASSTWTGSGNTIYF. The gene calls are TRBV19 and TRBJ1-3; 8 bases fit TRBD1. This CDR3 is 15 amino acids long. With 4 bases clipped from V and 1 base from J, the junction kept 3 bases outside the gene matches. Germline V gives CDR1 LNHDA, CDR2 SQIVND (reference sequence).

The chain is built from TRBV6-5 and TRBJ2-5; 7 positions match TRBD2. After removal of 6 bases from V and 5 bases from J, the junction contained 9 bases not matched to a gene. Per the germline V gene, CDR1 is MNHEY and CDR2 is SVGAGI. The CDR3 spans 14 residues. CDR3 in DNA: TGTGCCAGCAGAAGACTAGCTGGGAGGGAGACCCAGTACTTC. This gives the protein CASRRLAGRETQYF.

The chain employs TRBV28 and TRBJ1-6; 8 positions agree with TRBD1. V dropped 4 bases and J dropped 11; count of bases not matched to a gene: 7. The CDR3 extends over 14 amino acids. The germline CDR1 and CDR2 sequences are MDHEN and SYDVKM. This CDR3 is CASSSGQEWAPLHF. Here the CDR3 DNA reads TGTGCCAGCAGTTCGGGACAGGAGTGGGCACCCCTCCACTTT.

Only one count was recorded for this clone. The chain employs TRBV7-8 and TRBJ2-7; 7 nucleotides line up with TRBD2. Germline assignment: CDR1 SGHVS and CDR2 FQNEAQ. J gave up 4 bases and V 5 bases, and 14 bases lay outside the gene matches. This CDR3 is 16 amino acids long. The CDR3 sequence: CASSENSGRFSYEQYF. The CDR3 region has the DNA TGTGCCAGCAGCGAGAATAGCGGGCGTTTTTCTTACGAGCAGTACTTC.

This clone turned up a few times. The rearrangement joins TRBV5-1 to TRBJ2-2; D is undetermined. V was trimmed by 2 bases and J by 1 base, leaving 9 bases between them. This CDR3 comprises 15 residues. Germline V lookup: CDR1 SGHRS, CDR2 YFSETQ. DNA of the CDR3: TGCGCCAGCAGCTTCAGCGCCTTGAACACCGGGGAGCTGTTTTTT. Protein product: CASSFSALNTGELFF. Full variable domain (remainder filled in from reference TRBV5-1 and TRBJ2-2): KAGVTQTPRYLIKTRGQQVTLSCSPISGHRSVSWYQQTPGQGLQFLFEYFSETQRNKGNFPGRFSGRQFSNSRSEMNVSTLELGDSALYLCASSFSALNTGELFFGEGSRLTVL.

This sequence joins TRBV9 and TRBJ2-1; 11 bases agree with TRBD1. CDR3 size: 15 residues. J was trimmed by 7 bases and V by 4 bases; bases with no gene match: 7. Germline V gene lookup returns CDR1 SGDLS and CDR2 YYNGEE. CDR3 bases: TGTGCCAGCAGCTACCCGGGACAGGGGGGGAATGAGCAGTTCTTC. Protein sequence: CASSYPGQGGNEQFF.

V is TRBV5-1 and J is TRBJ2-2, with TRBD1 matching over 8 bases. This CDR3 is 15 amino acids long. Unmatched junction bases numbered 8, after V lost 6 bases and J lost 4 bases. CDR1 SGHRS and CDR2 YFSETQ come from the germline V gene. CDR3 in amino acids: CASTLTGASTGELFF. The CDR3 coding sequence is TGCGCCAGCACCCTGACAGGGGCGTCCACCGGGGAGCTGTTTTTT.

This chain connects TRBV19 to TRBJ2-7, with 8 bases aligning to TRBD1. The junction had 7 bases not matched to a gene; V was cut back by 5 bases and J by 1 base. This CDR3 contains 15 residues. Germline assignment: CDR1 LNHDA and CDR2 SQIVND (reference sequence). For the CDR3, the DNA is TGTGCCAGTAGTTTCAGTCGGACAGGGTCCTACGAGCAGTACTTC. Protein product: CASSFSRTGSYEQYF.

This clone was counted between two and nine times. The chain joins TRBV19 to TRBJ1-1, with D unresolved. Germline loops: CDR1 LNHDA, CDR2 SQIVND (reference sequence). This CDR3 has 15 residues. With 6 bases removed from V and 1 base from J, the gap between germline ends came to 15 bases. The CDR3 DNA reads TGTGCCAGTAGCCCCAGTCTGGGAGCGAACACTGAAGCTTTCTTT. It encodes CASSPSLGANTEAFF.

The sample holds one count of this clone. The chain employs TRBV3-1 (or the pseudogene TRBV3-2) and TRBJ2-7; 9 positions match TRBD2. V lost 3 bases to trimming and J lost 3 bases; unmatched junction nucleotides: 9. The CDR3 extends over 16 amino acids. The germline CDR1 and CDR2 sequences are LGHDT and YNNKEL (reference sequence). Here the CDR3 reads CASSQLTGTSSYEQYF. The CDR3 DNA follows: TGTGCCAGCAGCCAGCTTACCGGGACTAGCAGCTACGAGCAGTACTTC.

The rearrangement joins TRBV5-4 to TRBJ2-7; 8 bases line up with TRBD1. Per germline, CDR1 SGHNT and CDR2 YYREEE (reference sequence). The CDR3 has 14 amino acids. V shed 4 bases, J shed 3 bases, and the junction held 6 bases outside the gene matches. The CDR3 region is CASSRPGGNYEQYF. CDR3 in DNA: TGTGCCAGCAGCCGCCCAGGGGGCAACTACGAGCAGTACTTC.

The chain joins TRBV18 to TRBJ2-7; no clear D. This CDR3 region has 12 residues. The V end lost 5 bases, the J end lost 2 bases, and 7 bases lay between the germline ends. The V gene's germline CDR1 is KGHSH and CDR2 LQKENI. CDR3 DNA sequence: TGTGCCAGCTCAGAGGCGCCCTACGAGCAGTACTTC. Protein sequence: CASSEAPYEQYF.

This clone appeared a few times. At the DNA level, this CDR3 is encoded by other sequences in the same sample as well. The chain is built from TRBV14 and TRBJ1-1; D is ambiguous. Trimming cost V 0 bases and J 1 base, with 9 bases left between them. This CDR3 has 15 amino acids. The V gene's germline CDR1 is SGHDN and CDR2 FVKESK. The CDR3 sequence: CASSQDLLANTEAFF. CDR3 bases: TGTGCCAGCAGCCAAGACCTGTTGGCGAACACTGAAGCTTTCTTT.

The chain has TRBV19 and TRBJ1-3; D ambiguous. The CDR3 runs to 15 residues. Trimming took 3 bases from V and 4 from J, leaving 13 bases between them. The germline CDR1 and CDR2 sequences are LNHDA and SQIVND (reference sequence). CDR3 protein: CASSMRGRGGNTIYF. DNA for the CDR3: TGTGCCAGTAGTATGCGCGGGCGCGGAGGAAACACCATATATTTT.

In DNA, the CDR3 is TGTGCCAGCAGTGACTTCAGGGGAAATCAGCCCCAGCATTTT. Amino acid sequence: CASSDFRGNQPQHF. The chain joins TRBV25-1 to TRBJ1-5, with a possible D match to TRBD1 (6 bases). CDR1 is MGHDK and CDR2 is SYGVNS in the germline V gene. The CDR3 contains 14 residues. V was trimmed by 3 bases and J by 4 bases, leaving 10 bases between them. The variable domain in full, completed from reference TRBV25-1 and TRBJ1-5, reads EADIYQTPRYLVIGTGKKITLECSQTMGHDKMYWYQQDPGMELHLIHYSYGVNSTEKGDLSSESTVSRIRTEHFPLTLESARPSHTSQYLCASSDFRGNQPQHFGDGTRLSIL.

J is TRBJ2-2 and V is TRBV2, with 9 positions matching TRBD1. There are 15 residues in the CDR3. From germline, CDR1 is SNHLY and CDR2 FYNNEI. V lost 6 bases to trimming and J lost 5 bases; unmatched junction nucleotides: 7. For the CDR3, the DNA is TGTGCCAGCAGCCCCCGGGACAGGGTTACCGGGGAGCTGTTTTTT. Translated, it gives CASSPRDRVTGELFF.

The genes are TRBV27 and TRBJ2-5, with 7 bases aligning to TRBD2. CDR1 and CDR2 (germline): MNHEY, SMNVEV (reference sequence). The CDR3 extends over 15 amino acids. Losses at the gene ends were 5 bases for V and 4 bases for J; bases not matched to a gene: 10. The CDR3 coding sequence is TGTGCCAGCAGTCCCCAAAACCTAGCGGTAGAGACCCAGTACTTC. Protein product: CASSPQNLAVETQYF.

This clone has just a few counts. The J gene is TRBJ1-1, the V gene TRBV5-1; no clear D. V shed 1 base and J shed 0 bases, with 10 bases lying between them. The CDR3 is made up of 15 amino acids. CDR1 is SGHRS, CDR2 YFSETQ, per germline. This CDR3 reads CASSLTQLMNTEAFF. The CDR3, as DNA: TGCGCCAGCAGCTTGACACAGCTAATGAACACTGAAGCTTTCTTT.

The chain is built from TRBV10-3 and TRBJ2-3; 7 bases match TRBD2. This CDR3 region has 15 residues. Unmatched junction bases numbered 9, after V lost 7 bases and J lost 2 bases. Germline V gene lookup returns CDR1 ENHRY and CDR2 SYGVKD. The CDR3 sequence: CAITPRGLVTDTQYF. DNA for the CDR3: TGTGCCATCACCCCGCGGGGGTTGGTCACAGATACGCAGTATTTT.